This T cell receptor beta chain was observed in a study of cytomegalovirus exposure and HLA in healthy donors. CDR3 length equals 14 residues. Germline CDR1 and CDR2: MDHEN and SYDVKM. Trimming took off 3 bases at V and 3 bases at J, with 8 bases between the two ends. The protocol was immunoSEQ multiplex PCR, while the TCRdb copy is restricted to in-frame clones and leaves out a portion. The table records around 54,000 clones, roughly nine tenths of them present only once. The source is a woman between 18 and 30 years old in good health and CMV-seropositive. The sequencing sample was made of PBMCs. J is TRBJ1-4 and V is TRBV28, with D tentatively TRBD1 (6 bases). CDR3 coding DNA: TGTGCCAGCAGTTTGGGGGGGCCTAATGAAAAACTGTTTTTT. The encoded protein is CASSLGGPNEKLFF. The full variable domain, its missing parts supplied by reference TRBV28 and TRBJ1-4, is DVKVTQSSRYLVKRTGEKVFLECVQDMDHENMFWYRQDPGLGLRLIYFSYDVKMKEKGDIPEGYSVSREKKERFSLILESASTNQTSMYLCASSLGGPNEKLFFGSGTQLSVL.